This section outlines one TCR beta chain sequence together with its context. This receptor's antigen is unknown. Base-call qualities are not available, and no considerably larger clone is one nucleotide away. V is pared back by 0 bases and J by 13 bases, with 14 bases lying between the germline termini. CDR1 and CDR2, per the germline V gene (reference sequence), are LNHNV and YYDKDF. Taken from cysteine to phenylalanine, the CDR3 has 13 residues. CDR3 DNA only is kept here, 39 bases in frame from base 1. The data belong to a study of T-cell memory formation after mild COVID-19 (dated by TCRdb to the early 2020s). Study-wide context: Most TCR sequence clusters were specific to one of the two donors. Two young, previously healthy adult volunteers, one female and one male, were included in the cohort. Longitudinal TCRalpha and TCRbeta repertoire sequencing tracked T-cell clones expanding and contracting after mild COVID-19 in two donors.

The sequencing machine was an Illumina NovaSeq 6000. TCRalpha and TCRbeta cDNA libraries were constructed by 5'RACE with constant-segment primers, with sample barcodes and unique molecular identifiers being introduced. RNA was extracted from every sample with Trizol reagent. Libraries were amplified in two PCR steps, with a second sample barcode and Illumina TruSeq adapters added in the second step. Sequencing of libraries was performed on an Illumina NovaSeq with 2 x 150 bp paired-end reads. As for the authors' bioinformatics: With migec v1.2.7, reads were demultiplexed and then collapsed into UMI-guided consensus sequences. With mixcr v2.1.11, UMI consensuses were aligned to TRA and TRB V and J templates and assembled into clonotypes. A clonotype was counted as expanded or contracted only if both edgeR and NoisET called the change significant, with noise models trained on biological replicates. For edgeR calls, the thresholds were a false discovery rate-adjusted p below 0.01 and a log2 fold-change of 1. PCA with hierarchical clustering of max-normalized trajectories of the 1000 most abundant clonotypes was used as exploratory dynamics analysis. Each responding clone was given a CD4 or CD8 phenotype based on the CD4+ and CD8+ repertoires, which had been sequenced separately. In TCRdb, the public reads were trimmed at Q25 with fastp and aligned with MiXCR, with productive beta chains retained. CDR3 protein sequences are deduplicated, and each keeps its most common genes and DNA. TCRdb's processing, not the study's, gives the V and J calls here. The sample yields 550,000 to 600,000 distinct CDR3 sequences; roughly 17% were counted once. About 8.6% of the sample belongs to the ten largest clones.

What the research found in general, with its limitations: From day 15 to 85, contracting clones showed balanced CD4/CD8 phenotypes, whereas a second wave of clones that expanded from day 15 to 37 leaned towards CD4+. The detection of some responding clones in pre-infection memory suggests that pre-existing cross-reactive memory T cells joined the SARS-CoV-2 response. Only a couple of mild cases were covered in the study, and larger cohorts including severe cases with pre-infection samples were considered necessary. SARS-CoV-2 specificity was not confirmed for the second-wave clones peaking on day 37. Contracting CD4+ clones were located mainly in the CM and EM memory subsets, whereas CD8+ clones were found to be enriched in EMRA.

Ficoll-Paque density gradient centrifugation was the method used to isolate PBMCs. The chain couples TRBV15 to TRBJ2-3; the D gene is perhaps TRBD2, from 5 matching bases. The sample consisted of PBMCs or a T cell subset sorted from them (not recorded which). The TCR sequence derives from an adult woman who had mild COVID-19 (a few samples of this study predate the infection). The sample titles of this study are shuffled in the database, so cell type and time point are left out; the donor was told from shared clones. The CDR3 region: CATSRDFSTGKYF. The DNA is TGTGCCACCAGCAGAGATTTCTCCACCGGGAAGTATTTT. Supplemented by the reference TRBV15 and TRBJ2-3 proteins around the CDR3, the complete variable domain is DAMVIQNPRYQVTQFGKPVTLSCSQTLNHNVMYWYQQKSSQAPKLLFHYYDKDFNNEADTPDNFQSRRPNTSFCFLDIRSPGLGDTAMYLCATSRDFSTGKYFGPGTRLTVL.